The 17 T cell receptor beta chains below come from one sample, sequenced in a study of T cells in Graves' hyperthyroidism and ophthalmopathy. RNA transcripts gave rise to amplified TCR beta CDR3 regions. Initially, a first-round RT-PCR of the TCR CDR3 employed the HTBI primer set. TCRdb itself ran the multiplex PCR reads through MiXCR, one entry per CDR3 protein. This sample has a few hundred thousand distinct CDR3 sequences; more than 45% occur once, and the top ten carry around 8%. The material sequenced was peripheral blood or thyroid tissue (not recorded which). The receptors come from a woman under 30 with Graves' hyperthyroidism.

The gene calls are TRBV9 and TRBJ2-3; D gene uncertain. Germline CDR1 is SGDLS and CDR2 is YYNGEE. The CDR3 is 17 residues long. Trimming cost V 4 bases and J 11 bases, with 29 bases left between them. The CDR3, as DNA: TGTGCCAGCAGCCCCAGTGTAGCCCCCAGTACGCGGTGGGGGCAGTATTTT. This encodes CASSPSVAPSTRWGQYF.

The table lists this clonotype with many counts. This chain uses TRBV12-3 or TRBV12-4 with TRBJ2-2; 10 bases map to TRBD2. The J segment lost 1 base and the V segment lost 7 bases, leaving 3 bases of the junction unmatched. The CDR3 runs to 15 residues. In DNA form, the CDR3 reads TGTGCCAGCAATCTAGCGGGAGTGAACACCGGGGAGCTGTTTTTT. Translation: CASNLAGVNTGELFF.

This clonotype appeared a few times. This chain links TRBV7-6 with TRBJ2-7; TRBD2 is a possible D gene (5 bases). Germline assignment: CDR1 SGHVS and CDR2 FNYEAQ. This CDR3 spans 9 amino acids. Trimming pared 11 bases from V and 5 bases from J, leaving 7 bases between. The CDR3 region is CAPRDEQYF. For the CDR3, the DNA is TGTGCCCCGAGGGACGAGCAGTACTTC.

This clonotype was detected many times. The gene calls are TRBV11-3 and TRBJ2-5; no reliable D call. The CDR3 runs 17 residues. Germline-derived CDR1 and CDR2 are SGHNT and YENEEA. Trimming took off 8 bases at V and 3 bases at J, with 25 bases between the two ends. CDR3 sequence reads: CASQRQSVVIDEETQYF. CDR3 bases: TGTGCCAGCCAGAGGCAATCCGTTGTGATAGATGAAGAGACCCAGTACTTC.

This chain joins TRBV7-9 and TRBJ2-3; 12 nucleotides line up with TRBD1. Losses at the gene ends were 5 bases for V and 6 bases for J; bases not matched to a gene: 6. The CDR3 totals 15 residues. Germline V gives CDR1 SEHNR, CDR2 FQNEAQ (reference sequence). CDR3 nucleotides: TGTGCCAGCAGCCCTGGGACAGGGGGCGGTGATACGCAGTATTTT. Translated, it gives CASSPGTGGGDTQYF.

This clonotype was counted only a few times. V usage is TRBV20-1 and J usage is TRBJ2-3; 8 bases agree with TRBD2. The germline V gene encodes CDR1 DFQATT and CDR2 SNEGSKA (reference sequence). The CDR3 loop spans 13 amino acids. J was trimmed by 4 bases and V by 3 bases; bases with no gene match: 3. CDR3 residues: CSASGRAADTQYF. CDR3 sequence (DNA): TGCAGTGCTAGCGGGAGGGCCGCAGATACGCAGTATTTT.

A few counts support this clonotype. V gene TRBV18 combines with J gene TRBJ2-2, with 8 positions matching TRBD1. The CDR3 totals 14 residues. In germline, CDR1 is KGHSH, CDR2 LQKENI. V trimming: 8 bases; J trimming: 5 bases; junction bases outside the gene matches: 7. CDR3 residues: CASPGQGGTGELFF. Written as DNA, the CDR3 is TGTGCCAGCCCCGGACAGGGTGGTACCGGGGAGCTGTTTTTT.

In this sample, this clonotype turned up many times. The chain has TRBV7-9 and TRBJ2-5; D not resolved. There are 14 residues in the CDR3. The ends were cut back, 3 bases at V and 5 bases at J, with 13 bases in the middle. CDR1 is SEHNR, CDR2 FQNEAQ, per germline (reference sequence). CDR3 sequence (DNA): TGTGCCAGCAGCTTGGCCCCGCCCCAGGAGACCCAGTACTTC. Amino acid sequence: CASSLAPPQETQYF.

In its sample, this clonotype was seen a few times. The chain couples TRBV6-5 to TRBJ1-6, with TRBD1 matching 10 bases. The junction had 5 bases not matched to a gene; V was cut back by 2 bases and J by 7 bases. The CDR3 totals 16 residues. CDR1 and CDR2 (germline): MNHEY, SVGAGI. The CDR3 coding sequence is TGTGCCAGCAGTTACCGCCAGACAGGGGGCAATTCACCCCTCCACTTT. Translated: CASSYRQTGGNSPLHF.

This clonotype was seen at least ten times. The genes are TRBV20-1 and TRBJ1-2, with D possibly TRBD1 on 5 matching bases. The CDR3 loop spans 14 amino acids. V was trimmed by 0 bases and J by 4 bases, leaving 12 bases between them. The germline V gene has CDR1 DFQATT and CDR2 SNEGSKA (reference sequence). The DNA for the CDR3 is TGCAGTGCTAGAGATCAAAGGGGTGCCTATGGCTACACCTTC. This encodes CSARDQRGAYGYTF.

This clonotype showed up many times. The CDR3 DNA is TGTGCCAGCACCCGACAGGGGGCCTTATATCAAGAGACCCAGTACTTC. It encodes CASTRQGALYQETQYF. V is TRBV2 and J is TRBJ2-5; 10 bases map to TRBD1. From germline, CDR1 is SNHLY and CDR2 FYNNEI. The CDR3 length is 16 residues. J gave up 2 bases and V 7 bases, and 10 bases lay outside the gene matches.

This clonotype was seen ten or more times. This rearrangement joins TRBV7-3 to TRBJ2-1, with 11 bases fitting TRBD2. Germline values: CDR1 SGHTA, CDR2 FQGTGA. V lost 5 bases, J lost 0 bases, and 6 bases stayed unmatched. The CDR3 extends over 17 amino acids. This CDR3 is CASSPGLAVGSYNEQFF. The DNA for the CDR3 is TGTGCCAGCAGCCCGGGACTAGCGGTGGGCTCCTACAATGAGCAGTTCTTC.

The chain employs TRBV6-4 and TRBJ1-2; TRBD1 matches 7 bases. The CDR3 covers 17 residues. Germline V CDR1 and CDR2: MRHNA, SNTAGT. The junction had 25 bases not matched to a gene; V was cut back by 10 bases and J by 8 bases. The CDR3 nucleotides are TGTGCCATCCTTACGCAGGGCGGTGGGACAGAACAACGGGGCTACACCTTC. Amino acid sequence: CAILTQGGGTEQRGYTF.

The CDR3 bases are TGTGCCAGCGCCCGGAGGTTTCCGAACACTGAAGCTTTCTTT. It codes for CASARRFPNTEAFF. This chain uses TRBV6-5 with TRBJ1-1, with D unresolved. The CDR3 has 14 residues. The V end was cut by 8 bases, the J end by 1 base, with 14 bases between. Germline CDR1 and CDR2: MNHEY and SVGAGI.

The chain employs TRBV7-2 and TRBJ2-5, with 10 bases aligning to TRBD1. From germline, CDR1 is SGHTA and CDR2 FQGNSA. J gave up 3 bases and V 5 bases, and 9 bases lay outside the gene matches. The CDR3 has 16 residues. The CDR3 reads CASSSRTGGAKETQYF. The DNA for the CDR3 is TGTGCCAGCAGCAGCCGGACAGGGGGGGCGAAAGAGACCCAGTACTTC.

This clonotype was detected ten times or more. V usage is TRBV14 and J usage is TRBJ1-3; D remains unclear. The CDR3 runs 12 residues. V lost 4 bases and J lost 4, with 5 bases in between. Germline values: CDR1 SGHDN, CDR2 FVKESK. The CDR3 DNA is TGTGCCAGCAGCCGCTTAGGAAACACCATATATTTT. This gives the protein CASSRLGNTIYF.

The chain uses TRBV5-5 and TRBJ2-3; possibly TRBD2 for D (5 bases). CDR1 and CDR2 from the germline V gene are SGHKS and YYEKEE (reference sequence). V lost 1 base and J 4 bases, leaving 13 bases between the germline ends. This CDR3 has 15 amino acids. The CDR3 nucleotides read TGTGCCAGCAGCTTGATCCTAGCCGGATCAGATACGCAGTATTTT. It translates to CASSLILAGSDTQYF.